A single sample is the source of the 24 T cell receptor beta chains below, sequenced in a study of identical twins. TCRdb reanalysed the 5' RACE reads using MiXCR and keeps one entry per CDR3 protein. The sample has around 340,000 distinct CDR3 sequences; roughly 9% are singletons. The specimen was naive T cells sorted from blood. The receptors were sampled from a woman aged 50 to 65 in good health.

The CDR3 DNA follows: TGTGCCAGCAGTTCCCGGGACAGGTCTAGCGAGCAGTACGTC. Protein sequence: CASSSRDRSSEQYV. The rearrangement links TRBV28 to TRBJ2-7; 8 bases are a match to TRBD1. Germline V gene lookup returns CDR1 MDHEN and CDR2 SYDVKM. This CDR3 spans 14 amino acids. J lost 6 bases, V lost 4 bases, and 8 bases had no gene match.

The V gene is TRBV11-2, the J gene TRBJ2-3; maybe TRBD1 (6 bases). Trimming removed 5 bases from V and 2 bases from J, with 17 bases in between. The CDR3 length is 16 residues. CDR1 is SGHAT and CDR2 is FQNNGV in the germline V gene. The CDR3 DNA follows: TGTGCCAGCAGCCCCACTCGACAGGTGATCACAGATACGCAGTATTTT. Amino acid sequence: CASSPTRQVITDTQYF.

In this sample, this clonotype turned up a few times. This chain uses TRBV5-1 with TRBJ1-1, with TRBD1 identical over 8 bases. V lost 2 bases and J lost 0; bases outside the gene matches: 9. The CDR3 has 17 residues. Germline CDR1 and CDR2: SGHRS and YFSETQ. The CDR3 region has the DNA TGCGCCAGCAGCTTTTCGACAGGGGCGGCAATGAACACTGAAGCTTTCTTT. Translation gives CASSFSTGAAMNTEAFF.

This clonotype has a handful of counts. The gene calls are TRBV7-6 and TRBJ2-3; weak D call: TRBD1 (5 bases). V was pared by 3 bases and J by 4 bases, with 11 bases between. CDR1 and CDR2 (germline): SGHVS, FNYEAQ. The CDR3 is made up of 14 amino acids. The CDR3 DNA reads TGTGCCAGCAGCTTCTCTTCAGGGCCAGATACGCAGTATTTT. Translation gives CASSFSSGPDTQYF.

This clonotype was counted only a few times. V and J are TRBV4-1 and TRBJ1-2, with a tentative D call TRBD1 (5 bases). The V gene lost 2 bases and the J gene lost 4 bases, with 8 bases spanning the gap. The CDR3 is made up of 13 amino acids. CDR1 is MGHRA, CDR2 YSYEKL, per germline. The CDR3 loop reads CASSQQGSYGYTF. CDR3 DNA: TGCGCCAGCAGCCAACAGGGAAGCTATGGCTACACCTTC.

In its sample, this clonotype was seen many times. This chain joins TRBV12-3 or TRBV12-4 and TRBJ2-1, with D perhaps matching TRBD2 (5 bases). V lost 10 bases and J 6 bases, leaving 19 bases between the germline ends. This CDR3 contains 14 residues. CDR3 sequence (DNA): TGTGCCACCGAACCGATCAGGAGGTTCAATGAGCAGTTCTTC. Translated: CATEPIRRFNEQFF.

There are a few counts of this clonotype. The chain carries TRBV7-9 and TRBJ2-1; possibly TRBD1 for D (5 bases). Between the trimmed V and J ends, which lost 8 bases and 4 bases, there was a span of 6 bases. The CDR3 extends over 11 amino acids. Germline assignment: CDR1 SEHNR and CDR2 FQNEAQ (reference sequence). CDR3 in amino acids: CASGAYNEQFF. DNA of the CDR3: TGTGCCAGCGGGGCTTACAATGAGCAGTTCTTC.

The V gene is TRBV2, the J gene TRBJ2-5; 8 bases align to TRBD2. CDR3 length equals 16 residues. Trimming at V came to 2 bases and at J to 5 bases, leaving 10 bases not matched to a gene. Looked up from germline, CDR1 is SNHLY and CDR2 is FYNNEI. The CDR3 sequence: CASSEIIAGFGETQYF. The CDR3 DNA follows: TGTGCCAGCAGTGAAATCATAGCGGGATTCGGTGAGACCCAGTACTTC.

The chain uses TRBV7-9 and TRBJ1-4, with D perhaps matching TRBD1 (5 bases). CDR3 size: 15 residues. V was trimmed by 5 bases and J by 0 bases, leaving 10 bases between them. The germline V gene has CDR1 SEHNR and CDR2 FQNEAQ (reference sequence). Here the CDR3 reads CASSPGGATNEKLFF. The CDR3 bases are TGTGCCAGCAGCCCGGGAGGGGCAACTAATGAAAAACTGTTTTTT.

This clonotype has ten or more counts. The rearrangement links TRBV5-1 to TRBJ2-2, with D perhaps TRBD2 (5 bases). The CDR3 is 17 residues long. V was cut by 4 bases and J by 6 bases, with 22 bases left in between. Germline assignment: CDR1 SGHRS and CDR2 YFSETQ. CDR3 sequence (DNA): TGCGCCAGCAGCCCCAGGACGGCAGCGACCGGGGCCGGGGAGCTGTTTTTT. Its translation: CASSPRTAATGAGELFF.

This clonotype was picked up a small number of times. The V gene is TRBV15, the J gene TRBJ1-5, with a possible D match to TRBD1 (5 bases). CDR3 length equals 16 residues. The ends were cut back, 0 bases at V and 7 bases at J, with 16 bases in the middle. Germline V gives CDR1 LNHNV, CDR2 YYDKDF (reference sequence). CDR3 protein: CATSREGALRRQPQHF. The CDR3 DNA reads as TGTGCCACCAGCAGAGAAGGGGCCCTTCGACGGCAGCCCCAGCATTTT.

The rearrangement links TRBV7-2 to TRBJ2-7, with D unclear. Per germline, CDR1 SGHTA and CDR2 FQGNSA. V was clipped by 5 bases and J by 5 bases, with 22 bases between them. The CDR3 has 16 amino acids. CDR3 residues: CASSQSRPAYQDEQYF. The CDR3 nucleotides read TGTGCCAGCAGCCAATCCCGGCCGGCTTACCAGGACGAGCAGTACTTC.

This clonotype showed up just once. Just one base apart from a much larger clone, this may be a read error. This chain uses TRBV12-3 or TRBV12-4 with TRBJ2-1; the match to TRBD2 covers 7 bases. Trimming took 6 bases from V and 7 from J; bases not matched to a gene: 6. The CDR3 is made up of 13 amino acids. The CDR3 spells CASSRTSVNEQFF. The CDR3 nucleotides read TGTGCCAGCAGCCGGACTAGTGTGAATGAGCAGTTCTTC.

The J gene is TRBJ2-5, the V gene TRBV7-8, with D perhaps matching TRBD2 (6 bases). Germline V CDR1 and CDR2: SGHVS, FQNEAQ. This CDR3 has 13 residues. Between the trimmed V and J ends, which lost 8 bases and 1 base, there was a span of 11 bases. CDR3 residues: CASRLGGQETQYF. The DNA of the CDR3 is TGTGCCAGCCGCCTGGGGGGCCAAGAGACCCAGTACTTC.

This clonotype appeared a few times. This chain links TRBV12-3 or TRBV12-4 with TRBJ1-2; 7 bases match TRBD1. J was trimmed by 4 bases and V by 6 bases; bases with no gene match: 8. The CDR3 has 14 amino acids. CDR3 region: CASRPTGVGYGYTF. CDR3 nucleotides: TGTGCCAGCAGGCCTACAGGGGTTGGCTATGGCTACACCTTC.

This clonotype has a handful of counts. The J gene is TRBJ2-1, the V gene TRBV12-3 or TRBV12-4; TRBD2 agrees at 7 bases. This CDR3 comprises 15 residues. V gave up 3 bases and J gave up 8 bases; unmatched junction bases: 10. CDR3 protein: CASSFGGRAGHEQFF. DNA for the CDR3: TGTGCCAGCAGTTTTGGGGGGAGGGCGGGTCATGAGCAGTTCTTC.

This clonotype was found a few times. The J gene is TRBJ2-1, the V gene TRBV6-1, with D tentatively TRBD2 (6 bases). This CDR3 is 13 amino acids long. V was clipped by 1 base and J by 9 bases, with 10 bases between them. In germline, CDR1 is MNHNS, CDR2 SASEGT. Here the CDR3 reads CASSEGPGVEQFF. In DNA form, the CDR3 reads TGTGCCAGCAGTGAAGGGCCGGGGGTTGAGCAGTTCTTC.

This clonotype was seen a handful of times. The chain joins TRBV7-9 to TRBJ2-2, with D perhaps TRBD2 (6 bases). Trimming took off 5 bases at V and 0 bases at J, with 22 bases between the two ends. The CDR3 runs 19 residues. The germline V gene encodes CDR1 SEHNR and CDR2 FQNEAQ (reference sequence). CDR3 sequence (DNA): TGTGCCAGCAGCCAATTCGCACCTGGGGGACTCGCGAACACCGGGGAGCTGTTTTTT. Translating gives CASSQFAPGGLANTGELFF. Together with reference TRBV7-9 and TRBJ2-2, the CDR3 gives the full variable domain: DTGVSQNPRHKITKRGQNVTFRCDPISEHNRLYWYRQTLGQGPEFLTYFQNEAQLEKSRLLSDRFSAERPKGSFSTLEIQRTEQGDSAMYLCASSQFAPGGLANTGELFFGEGSRLTVL.

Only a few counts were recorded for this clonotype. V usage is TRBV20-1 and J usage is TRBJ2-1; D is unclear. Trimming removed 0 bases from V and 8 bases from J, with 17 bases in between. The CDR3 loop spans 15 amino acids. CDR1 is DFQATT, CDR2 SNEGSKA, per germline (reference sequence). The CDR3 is CSARDHFYSLHEQFF. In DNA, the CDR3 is TGCAGTGCTAGAGATCATTTTTATAGCCTCCATGAGCAGTTCTTC.

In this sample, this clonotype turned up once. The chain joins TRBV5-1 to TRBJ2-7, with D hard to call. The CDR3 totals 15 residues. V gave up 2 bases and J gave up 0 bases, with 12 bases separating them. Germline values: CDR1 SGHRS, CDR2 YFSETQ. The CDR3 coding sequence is TGCGCCAGCAGCTTTTCATATGGCAGCTCCTACGAGCAGTACTTC. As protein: CASSFSYGSSYEQYF.

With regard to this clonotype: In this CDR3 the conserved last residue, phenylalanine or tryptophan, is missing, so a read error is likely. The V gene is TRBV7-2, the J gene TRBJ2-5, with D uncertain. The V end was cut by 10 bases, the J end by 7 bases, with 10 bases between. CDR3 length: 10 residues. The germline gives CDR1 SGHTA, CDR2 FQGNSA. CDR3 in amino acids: CATGMGTQYL. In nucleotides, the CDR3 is TGTGCCACAGGAATGGGGACCCAGTACCTC.

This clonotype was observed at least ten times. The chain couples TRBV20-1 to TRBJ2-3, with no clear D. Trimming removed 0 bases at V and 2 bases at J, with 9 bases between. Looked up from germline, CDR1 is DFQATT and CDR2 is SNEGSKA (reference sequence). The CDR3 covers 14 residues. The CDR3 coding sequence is TGCAGTGCTAGAGATCGGCGACTCACAGATACGCAGTATTTT. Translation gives CSARDRRLTDTQYF.

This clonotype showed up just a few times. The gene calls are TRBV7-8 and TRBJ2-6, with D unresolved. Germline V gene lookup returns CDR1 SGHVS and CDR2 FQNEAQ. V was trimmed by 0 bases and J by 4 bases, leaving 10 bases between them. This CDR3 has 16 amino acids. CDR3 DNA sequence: TGTGCCAGCAGCTTAGCTTCTGCCCTCGGGGCCAACGTCCTGACTTTC. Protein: CASSLASALGANVLTF.

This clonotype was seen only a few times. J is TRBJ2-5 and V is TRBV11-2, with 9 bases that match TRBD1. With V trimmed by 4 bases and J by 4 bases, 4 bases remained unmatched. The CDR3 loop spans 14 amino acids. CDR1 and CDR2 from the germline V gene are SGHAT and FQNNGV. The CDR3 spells CASSSRQGGETQYF. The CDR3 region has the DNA TGTGCCAGCAGCTCCCGACAGGGGGGAGAGACCCAGTACTTC.